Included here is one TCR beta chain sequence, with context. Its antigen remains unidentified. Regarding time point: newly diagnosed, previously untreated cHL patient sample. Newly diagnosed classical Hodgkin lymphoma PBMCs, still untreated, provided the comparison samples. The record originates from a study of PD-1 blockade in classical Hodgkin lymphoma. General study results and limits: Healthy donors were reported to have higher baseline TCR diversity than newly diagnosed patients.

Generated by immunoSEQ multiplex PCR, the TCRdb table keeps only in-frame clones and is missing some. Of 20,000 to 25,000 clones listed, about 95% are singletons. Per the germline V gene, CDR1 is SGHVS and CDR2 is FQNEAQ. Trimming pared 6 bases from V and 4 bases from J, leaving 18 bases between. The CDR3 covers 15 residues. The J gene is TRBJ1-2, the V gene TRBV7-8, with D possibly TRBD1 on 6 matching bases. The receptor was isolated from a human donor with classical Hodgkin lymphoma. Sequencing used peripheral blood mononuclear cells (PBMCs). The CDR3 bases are TGTGCCAGCAGTCCGGGGGGGCTCAGGGTCTATGGCTACACCTTC. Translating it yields CASSPGGLRVYGYTF.